The sample holds one count of the clone carrying this TCR beta chain. The table came from immunoSEQ multiplex PCR; TCRdb's copy has only in-frame clones and leaves some out. The sample has roughly 100,000 clones, 81% seen once; the top ten hold 30% to 45%. The data were obtained in a study of blood T cell repertoires in COVID-19. Per germline, CDR1 SGHTA and CDR2 FQGNSA. This CDR3 has 14 amino acids. V lost 4 bases, J lost 0 bases, and 10 bases lay in between. Specimen: peripheral blood. This sequence was found in an elderly man with acute or convalescent COVID-19. This sequence joins TRBV7-2 and TRBJ2-7; D gene uncertain. The CDR3 DNA reads TGTGCCAGCAGCTCCACGGGTCTCTCCTACGAGCAGTACTTC. Encoded protein: CASSSTGLSYEQYF.